Below, 23 T cell receptor beta chains from the same sample are listed, as sequenced in a study of OX40 agonist ivuxolimab in advanced cancers. Clones were read by immunoSEQ multiplex PCR, and TCRdb kept only the in-frame ones, dropping some. The sample holds tens of thousands of clones, roughly 80% seen once. Sequenced here: CD4+ or CD8+ T cells sorted from blood, sampled in a trial of the OX40 agonist ivuxolimab. The receptor set was obtained from an adult with an advanced solid tumor such as melanoma, head and neck, liver or kidney cancer.

This clone appeared a few times. V is TRBV6-4 and J is TRBJ2-1; 9 bases line up with TRBD2. The CDR3 spans 17 residues. Germline CDR1 and CDR2: MRHNA and SNTAGT. V shed 4 bases and J 5 bases; nucleotides not matched to a gene: 12. CDR3 sequence reads: CASSGNIGLALNNEQFF. CDR3 sequence (DNA): TGTGCCAGCAGTGGGAACATAGGACTAGCGTTGAACAATGAGCAGTTCTTC.

The table lists this clone with a count of one. This rearrangement joins TRBV6-1 to TRBJ1-5, with D unclear. With 2 bases removed from V and 3 bases from J, the gap between germline ends came to 8 bases. The V gene's germline CDR1 is MNHNS and CDR2 SASEGT. CDR3 length: 14 amino acids. CDR3 sequence: CASSELQPNQPQHF. The CDR3 DNA reads as TGTGCCAGCAGTGAACTACAGCCCAATCAGCCCCAGCATTTT.

This sequence joins TRBV29-1 and TRBJ2-7; unclear D gene. From germline, CDR1 is SQVTM and CDR2 ANQGSEA. Between the trimmed V and J ends, which lost 2 bases and 3 bases, there was a span of 11 bases. This CDR3 has 13 residues. CDR3 nucleotide sequence: TGCAGCGTTGAATCCGACAAAGACTACGAGCAGTACTTC. Its protein product is CSVESDKDYEQYF.

The chain couples TRBV5-6 to TRBJ1-1; 8 bases map to TRBD1. CDR3 length equals 11 residues. The germline gives CDR1 SGHDT, CDR2 YYEEEE. Trimming at V came to 4 bases and at J to 10 bases, leaving 3 bases not matched to a gene. For the CDR3, the DNA is TGTGCCAGCAGCCTAGGGACAGGAGCTTTCTTT. Its translation: CASSLGTGAFF.

This clone was observed a handful of times. The V call is TRBV10-3, the J call TRBJ1-1; a possible D gene is TRBD1 (5 bases). Between the trimmed V and J ends, which lost 5 bases and 1 base, there was a span of 11 bases. This CDR3 comprises 14 residues. Germline V gene data show CDR1 as ENHRY and CDR2 as SYGVKD. CDR3 in amino acids: CAISTGLTNTEAFF. The CDR3 DNA is TGTGCCATCAGTACGGGACTCACGAACACTGAAGCTTTCTTT.

This clone appeared once. V usage is TRBV5-1 and J usage is TRBJ2-3, with 8 bases aligning to TRBD2. Germline V gene lookup returns CDR1 SGHRS and CDR2 YFSETQ. The ends lost 5 bases at V and 4 bases at J; junction bases unmatched: 9. This CDR3 spans 15 amino acids. CDR3 sequence reads: CASRVGGASADTQYF. CDR3 in DNA: TGCGCCAGCAGGGTCGGGGGGGCCTCGGCAGATACGCAGTATTTT.

The gene calls are TRBV18 and TRBJ2-5; tentatively, D is TRBD1 (5 bases). The germline V and J ends were trimmed by 2 bases and 4 bases, with 14 bases remaining between them. Germline V gene lookup returns CDR1 KGHSH and CDR2 LQKENI. This CDR3 spans 15 amino acids. CDR3 protein: CASSPRVGQGETQYF. CDR3 in DNA: TGTGCCAGCTCACCAAGGGTAGGGCAGGGAGAGACCCAGTACTTC.

This chain uses TRBV10-3 with TRBJ2-1, with 16 bases that match TRBD2. The CDR3 contains 16 residues. Germline assignment: CDR1 ENHRY and CDR2 SYGVKD. The J segment lost 5 bases and the V segment lost 5 bases, leaving 3 bases of the junction unmatched. The CDR3 DNA sequence: TGTGCCATCAGTCCGGGACTAGCGGGGGGGAACAATGAGCAGTTCTTC. It encodes CAISPGLAGGNNEQFF.

A few counts support this clone. The V and J genes are TRBV6-1 and TRBJ1-5; possible D gene TRBD1, 6 bases. Germline V gene sequence: CDR1 MNHNS, CDR2 SASEGT. Trimming removed 3 bases at V and 2 bases at J, with 20 bases between. The CDR3 runs 18 residues. CDR3 amino acids: CASSDEQGSQMGNQPQHF. Written as DNA, the CDR3 is TGTGCCAGCAGTGATGAACAGGGTTCTCAAATGGGCAATCAGCCCCAGCATTTT.

J is TRBJ1-1 and V is TRBV19, with D possibly matching TRBD1 (5 bases). Germline V lookup: CDR1 LNHDA, CDR2 SQIVND (reference sequence). This CDR3 is built from 16 residues. Trimming took off 6 bases at V and 4 bases at J, with 21 bases between the two ends. CDR3: CASSPPLPFGGTEAFF. DNA for the CDR3: TGTGCCAGTAGCCCTCCCCTGCCCTTTGGGGGCACTGAAGCTTTCTTT.

This rearrangement joins TRBV4-1 to TRBJ2-3; D is ambiguous. The length of the CDR3 is 14 residues. Looked up from germline, CDR1 is MGHRA and CDR2 is YSYEKL. V lost 4 bases and J 0 bases, leaving 8 bases between the germline ends. The CDR3 sequence: CASSLTASTDTQYF. As DNA, the CDR3 is TGCGCCAGCAGCCTTACCGCGAGCACAGATACGCAGTATTTT.

This chain uses TRBV11-1 with TRBJ2-7, with D tentatively TRBD1 (7 bases). The V gene lost 4 bases and the J gene lost 2 bases, with 12 bases spanning the gap. The CDR3 covers 14 residues. Per germline, CDR1 SGHAT and CDR2 FQDESV (reference sequence). The CDR3 here is CASSYQGGAYEQYF. DNA for the CDR3: TGTGCCAGCAGCTACCAGGGGGGAGCCTACGAGCAGTACTTC.

V gene TRBV6-6 combines with J gene TRBJ2-1, with a weak D call TRBD1 (6 bases). The length of the CDR3 is 15 residues. Germline CDR1 and CDR2: MNHNY and SVGAGI (reference sequence). V was clipped by 7 bases and J by 8 bases, with 21 bases between them. CDR3 sequence reads: CASTTTRGRGDEQFF. CDR3 bases: TGTGCCAGCACCACCACGCGAGGCAGGGGTGATGAGCAGTTCTTC.

This clone was counted a few times. The chain combines TRBV4-1 with TRBJ2-1; D is ambiguous. The CDR3 consists of 17 residues. Germline V gene data show CDR1 as MGHRA and CDR2 as YSYEKL. V was pared by 0 bases and J by 2 bases, with 14 bases between. CDR3: CASSQERGLLTYNEQFF. CDR3 coding DNA: TGCGCCAGCAGCCAAGAACGTGGGCTACTCACCTACAATGAGCAGTTCTTC.

This chain connects TRBV7-6 to TRBJ2-5, with 10 bases fitting TRBD2. CDR3 length: 15 amino acids. V shed 2 bases, J shed 3 bases, and the junction held 3 bases outside the gene matches. CDR1 SGHVS and CDR2 FNYEAQ come from the germline V gene. The CDR3 DNA reads TGTGCCAGCAGCTTACGTAGCGGGGGGAAAGAGACCCAGTACTTC. Its protein product is CASSLRSGGKETQYF.

The chain uses TRBV7-9 and TRBJ1-2, with D maybe TRBD1 (5 bases). The CDR3 covers 14 residues. V was pared by 5 bases and J by 0 bases, with 10 bases between. CDR1 SEHNR and CDR2 FQNEAQ come from the germline V gene (reference sequence). The CDR3 loop reads CASSPQGPNYGYTF. CDR3 DNA: TGTGCCAGCAGCCCGCAGGGACCTAACTATGGCTACACCTTC.

CDR3 amino acids: CASSRLLTYEQYF. The CDR3 region has the DNA TGTGCCAGCAGCCGCCTCCTCACCTACGAGCAGTACTTC. The chain couples TRBV7-9 to TRBJ2-7; no clear D gene. This CDR3 is 13 amino acids long. CDR1 and CDR2 (germline): SEHNR, FQNEAQ (reference sequence). V was clipped by 5 bases and J by 2 bases, with 10 bases between them.

V is TRBV19 and J is TRBJ2-2; D remains ambiguous. The CDR3 runs 15 residues. Germline CDR1 is LNHDA and CDR2 is SQIVND (reference sequence). Trimming pared 3 bases from V and 2 bases from J, leaving 10 bases between. The CDR3 reads CASSIPFDNTGELFF. In DNA, the CDR3 is TGTGCCAGTAGTATTCCTTTTGATAACACCGGGGAGCTGTTTTTT.

This clone was found a few times. CDR3 residues: CASSPSLAGGPPNEQFF. DNA of the CDR3: TGTGCCAGCAGCCCCAGCTTAGCGGGAGGGCCGCCCAATGAGCAGTTCTTC. The gene calls are TRBV27 and TRBJ2-1, with 11 nucleotides matching TRBD2. J was trimmed by 6 bases and V by 6 bases; bases with no gene match: 13. Germline assignment: CDR1 MNHEY and CDR2 SMNVEV (reference sequence). This CDR3 region has 17 residues.

V and J are TRBV4-3 and TRBJ2-3; 7 bases fit TRBD2. CDR1 LGHNA and CDR2 YSLEER come from the germline V gene. The V gene end was trimmed by 0 bases and the J gene end by 5 bases; junction bases not matched to a gene: 5. The CDR3 loop spans 15 amino acids. The CDR3 DNA sequence: TGCGCCAGCAGCCAAGATGGGGTAGCGGGAGATACGCAGTATTTT. It is translated as CASSQDGVAGDTQYF.

The V gene is TRBV7-2, the J gene TRBJ2-1; D is ambiguous. Germline V gives CDR1 SGHTA, CDR2 FQGNSA. The length of the CDR3 is 17 residues. Trimming took off 1 base at V and 6 bases at J, with 19 bases between the two ends. DNA for the CDR3: TGTGCCAGCAGCTTAGAATCCGGGTGGGCAGGCCTCAATGAGCAGTTCTTC. Translated, it gives CASSLESGWAGLNEQFF.

The chain is built from TRBV7-7 and TRBJ2-3; D remains unclear. Germline lookup yields CDR1 SSHAT and CDR2 FNYEAQ (reference sequence). The V and J ends lost 8 bases and 5 bases respectively, with 20 bases between them. The CDR3 extends over 15 amino acids. The CDR3 DNA sequence: TGTGCCAGCTCCCCTAGTGTGCAGCGCGGAGATACGCAGTATTTT. Protein: CASSPSVQRGDTQYF.

This clone appeared once. This CDR3 reads CASSPGGSQKLATNEKLFF. The CDR3 DNA follows: TGTGCCAGCAGCCCGGGGGGGAGCCAGAAACTTGCAACTAATGAAAAACTGTTTTTT. This sequence joins TRBV4-2 and TRBJ1-4, with D possibly being TRBD1 (5 bases). Per germline, CDR1 LGHNA and CDR2 YNFKEQ. The CDR3 is 19 amino acids. The ends were cut back, 4 bases at V and 0 bases at J, with 21 bases in the middle.